Listed below are T cell receptor beta chains from one sample, sequenced in a study of cytomegalovirus exposure and HLA in healthy donors. Sequencing used immunoSEQ multiplex PCR; TCRdb keeps in-frame clones, though not all of them. Its listing shows approximately 45,000 clones. Sequencing used PBMCs. Source of these receptors: a male donor in good health and CMV-seronegative. The conserved cysteine and the conserved F or W are not part of the CDR3 here. D genes are given only for firm matches. Size values are once, few and many counts, or a class for expanded clones, and some rows have none.

CDR3aa	j_gene	abundance	v_gene	len	d_gene
ASSAPGTSGRSEQF	TRBJ2-1	-	TRBV7-2	14	TRBD2
ASREQGGGTEAF	TRBJ1-1	-	TRBV2	12	TRBD1
ASSLGGNAGVGETQY	TRBJ2-5	-	TRBV5-5	15	-
ASSHRGGKNIQY	TRBJ2-4	-	TRBV7-9	12	-
ASSLAGTSGRNEQF	TRBJ2-1	-	TRBV7-9	14	TRBD2
ASSVEGANYGYT	TRBJ1-2	-	TRBV5-1	12	TRBD1
ASSLQGNTIY	TRBJ1-3	-	TRBV7-9	10	-
ASSGWTGGNEQF	TRBJ2-1	-	TRBV9	12	TRBD1
ASSEGANTEAF	TRBJ1-1	-	TRBV6-4	11	-
ASSLGTGNYGYT	TRBJ1-2	-	TRBV5-5	12	TRBD1
ASSLAGGYTEAF	TRBJ1-1	medium-sized	TRBV5-1	12	-
ASSLQGAINEQF	TRBJ2-1	-	TRBV4-1	12	TRBD1
ASSFWTGGNTEAF	TRBJ1-1	-	TRBV7-2	13	TRBD1
ASSQRGALYNEQF	TRBJ2-1	-	TRBV4-1	13	-
ASSLEGAYNEQF	TRBJ2-1	-	TRBV6-1	12	-
ASSSLRDRVDYEQY	TRBJ2-7	-	TRBV7-8	14	TRBD1
ASGGGQGYGYT	TRBJ1-2	-	TRBV19	11	TRBD1
ASSGTGGWNTEAF	TRBJ1-1	-	TRBV11-2	13	TRBD1
ASSFRGRLQPQH	TRBJ1-5	-	TRBV27	12	TRBD1
ASSVESGREGEQF	TRBJ2-1	medium-sized	TRBV9	13	TRBD2
ASSRTLGREPLH	TRBJ1-6	-	TRBV6-5	12	-
ASRDRDTYYEQY	TRBJ2-7	-	TRBV2	12	-
ASSLYSGRSANEQF	TRBJ2-1	-	TRBV5-1	14	TRBD2
ASSQVEIYT	TRBJ1-2	-	TRBV4-1	9	-
SLRQGLLRNTEAF	TRBJ1-1	-	TRBV29-1	13	TRBD1
ASSLAGMNTEAF	TRBJ1-1	-	TRBV9	12	-
ASSLGAGRSNTGELF	TRBJ2-2	-	TRBV18	15	-
ASSIVAGKDEQF	TRBJ2-1	-	TRBV19	12	-
ASSQDYPFRGPDEQF	TRBJ2-1	-	TRBV14	15	TRBD1